Listed below are T cell receptor beta chains from one sample, sequenced in a study of blood T cell repertoires in COVID-19. The protocol was immunoSEQ multiplex PCR, while the TCRdb copy is restricted to in-frame clones and leaves out a portion. Here the sample spans about 200,000 clones, 75% to 90% being singletons. The sample was peripheral blood. The receptor source for this set is a woman older than 75 with COVID-19, enrolled during active disease. Each CDR3 is given with its conserved first and last residue. The D gene is left open where the match is weak. The size entry is marked missing in some rows and otherwise reads once, few, many or a size class.

>TRBJ2-7|14|-|-|TRBV6-5
TGTGCCAGCACCTCTGAGCCCCAATCCTACGAGCAGTACTTC
CASTSEPQSYEQYF
>TRBJ1-3|14|-|few|TRBV2
TGTGCCAGCAGGGTCTCCGGCTCTGGAAACACCATATATTTT
CASRVSGSGNTIYF
>TRBJ2-2|15|-|-|TRBV5-1
TGCGCCAGCAGCTTGGGGGGCGGTTCCACCGGGGAGCTGTTTTTT
CASSLGGGSTGELFF
>TRBJ2-7|15|TRBD2|-|TRBV27
TGTGCCAGCAGTTTGAAAGCGGGGGGTGCCTACGAGCAGTACTTC
CASSLKAGGAYEQYF
>TRBJ2-3|20|TRBD2|-|TRBV14
TGTGCCAGCAGCCAGGGAGGACTAGCGGGGGCGTCTCAACTCGCAGATACGCAGTATTTT
CASSQGGLAGASQLADTQYF
>TRBJ2-1|16|TRBD2|-|TRBV10-1
TGCGCCAGCAGTGAAGCCGGGACTAGCGGTTTATCGGAGCAGTTCTTC
CASSEAGTSGLSEQFF
>TRBJ1-3|12|-|-|TRBV28
TGTGCCAGCGAGGACTCTGGAAACACCATATATTTT
CASEDSGNTIYF
>TRBJ1-1|13|-|once|TRBV10-3
TGTGCCATCAGTGGCAGGGGGAACACTGAAGCTTTCTTT
CAISGRGNTEAFF
>TRBJ2-3|16|-|-|TRBV5-1
TGCGCCAGCAGCCAAAATCCCCTCCCCGCGACAGATACGCAGTATTTT
CASSQNPLPATDTQYF
>TRBJ2-2|13|TRBD1|-|TRBV7-2
TGTGCCAGCAGGCCAGGGGGCACCGGGGAGCTATTTTTT
CASRPGGTGELFF
>TRBJ2-2|13|-|-|TRBV7-3
TGTGCCAGCAGCTCCAAGAACACCGGGGAGCTGTTTTTT
CASSSKNTGELFF
>TRBJ2-1|15|TRBD1|-|TRBV10-3
TGTGCCATCAGTACATTGGGACAGGGCAGCGATGAGCAGTTCTTC
CAISTLGQGSDEQFF
>TRBJ2-1|15|-|-|TRBV7-3
TGTGCCAGCAGTCCCGGGTCGCAACCTTACAATGAGCAGTTCTTC
CASSPGSQPYNEQFF
>TRBJ1-2|12|-|-|TRBV23-1
TGCGCCACGTCGGGTACCCGAGGTGGCTACACCTTC
CATSGTRGGYTF
>TRBJ1-6|16|-|-|TRBV7-8
TGTGCCAGCAGCTTAGAAGGGGCGACCTATAATTCACCCCTCCACTTT
CASSLEGATYNSPLHF
>TRBJ2-7|13|TRBD1|-|TRBV7-9
TGTGCCAGCAGTCGGACAGGGGGCTACGAGCAGTACTTC
CASSRTGGYEQYF
>TRBJ2-1|15|TRBD1|-|TRBV7-9
TGTGCCAGCAGCCGACAGGGGAACTCCTACAATGAGCAGTTCTTC
CASSRQGNSYNEQFF
>TRBJ1-5|14|-|-|TRBV28
TGTGCCAGCAGTTTATTTGGACAGAATCAGCCCCAGCATTTT
CASSLFGQNQPQHF
>TRBJ2-3|14|-|-|TRBV30
TGTGCCTGGAGTGGCCCCATGACTACAGATACGCAGTATTTT
CAWSGPMTTDTQYF
>TRBJ1-2|12|-|few|TRBV5-6
TGTGCCAGCAGCTTTAATTGGGCTGGCTACACCTTC
CASSFNWAGYTF
>TRBJ2-3|16|-|-|TRBV7-2
TGTGCCAGCAGCTTAGAGGATGGGTTGGTCGGGTGGAGGCAGTATTTT
CASSLEDGLVGWRQYF
>TRBJ2-7|15|TRBD2|-|TRBV4-2
TGTGCCAGCAGCCAAGATTACCGGGAGGGCCGCGAGCAGTACTTC
CASSQDYREGREQYF
>TRBJ1-4|14|-|-|TRBV28
TGTGCCAGCAGTTTAATGGGTGGAGGGGAAAAACTGTTTTTT
CASSLMGGGEKLFF
>TRBJ1-6|15|TRBD1|-|TRBV13
TGTGCCAGCAGCCTCCCGGGACAGAAGAATTCACCCCTCCACTTT
CASSLPGQKNSPLHF
>TRBJ2-6|14|-|-|TRBV19
TGTGCCAGTAGTATGTACTCTGGGGCCAACGTCCTGACTTTC
CASSMYSGANVLTF
>TRBJ1-6|15|TRBD1|-|TRBV3-1/TRBV3-2
TGTGCCAGCAGCCAGCTGACAGGGGGAAATTCACCCCTCCACTTT
CASSQLTGGNSPLHF
>TRBJ2-3|16|TRBD2|-|TRBV19
TGTGCCAGTAGTATAAGAGGGGCGGGGGGCGGAAATACGCAGTATTTT
CASSIRGAGGGNTQYF
>TRBJ2-3|15|TRBD2|-|TRBV19
TGTGCCAGTAGTCCCGGACTAGCCACGACAGATACGCAGTATTTT
CASSPGLATTDTQYF
>TRBJ2-1|18|TRBD2|-|TRBV13
TGTGCCAGCAGCTTACCGGGACTAGCGGGGGGAACGTCCGATGAGCAGTTCTTC
CASSLPGLAGGTSDEQFF
>TRBJ2-5|11|-|-|TRBV7-2
TGTGCCAGCAGCCCCTCAGAGACCCAGTACTTC
CASSPSETQYF
>TRBJ1-2|13|-|-|TRBV6-5
TGTGCCAGCGCGAGGAATTTTGCCTATGGCTACACCTTC
CASARNFAYGYTF
>TRBJ1-2|14|-|-|TRBV5-4
TGTGCCAGCAGCCTTTCCCGCGCTAACTATGGCTACACCTTC
CASSLSRANYGYTF
>TRBJ1-1|16|TRBD1|few|TRBV6-5
TGTGCCAGCAGTTACAGGGACAGGGGGCTCGGCACTGAAGCTTTCTTT
CASSYRDRGLGTEAFF
>TRBJ2-3|13|-|-|TRBV9
TGTGCCAGCAGCTTTGACTACACAGATACGCAGTATTTT
CASSFDYTDTQYF
>TRBJ2-1|13|-|-|TRBV19
TGTGCCAGTGGGCGTGGGGCTTACAATGAGCAGTTCTTC
CASGRGAYNEQFF
>TRBJ2-1|12|-|-|TRBV3-1/TRBV3-2
TGTGCCAGCAGCGCGGGGCGACGTGAGCAGTTCTTC
CASSAGRREQFF
>TRBJ1-1|15|TRBD1|-|TRBV7-9
TGTGCCAGCAGCGCACGACAGGGAATGAACACTGAAGCTTTCTTT
CASSARQGMNTEAFF
>TRBJ1-2|14|-|-|TRBV29-1
TGCAGCGTTGGAGGAGGGGAGGGAGCCTATGGCTACACCTTC
CSVGGGEGAYGYTF
>TRBJ2-5|13|-|-|TRBV2
TGTGCCAGCAAGAGGGAGCTCCAAGAGACCCAGTACTTC
CASKRELQETQYF
>TRBJ2-7|12|-|-|TRBV6-5
TGTGCCAGCCGTAGAGGGCTCGACGAGCAGTACTTC
CASRRGLDEQYF
>TRBJ1-2|14|-|-|TRBV5-1
TGCGCCAGCAGCTTGGAACAGGTGGCCTATGGCTACACCTTC
CASSLEQVAYGYTF
>TRBJ2-5|15|-|-|TRBV7-9
TGTGCCAGCAGCTCAGGGTCAGGGTGGAGTGAGACCCAGTACTTC
CASSSGSGWSETQYF
>TRBJ2-7|16|TRBD2|-|TRBV9
TGTGCCAGCGCGGCAGGGCCCGCTAGCGGGTCCTACGAGCAGTACTTC
CASAAGPASGSYEQYF
>TRBJ2-1|16|-|-|TRBV4-3
TGCGCCAGCAGCCAAGCCGCGGGGAACTCCTACAATGAGCAGTTCTTC
CASSQAAGNSYNEQFF
>TRBJ2-7|16|-|few|TRBV5-4
TGTGCCAGCAGCCGGGGGTTCGGGACAGCAGCCTACGAGCAGTACTTC
CASSRGFGTAAYEQYF
>TRBJ1-1|14|-|-|TRBV19
TGTGCCAGTAGTATGGGCAGGACTGACACTGAAGCTTTCTTT
CASSMGRTDTEAFF
>TRBJ1-5|14|TRBD1|-|TRBV28
TGTGCCAGCAGTAACGCAGGGGGCGTTCAGCCCCAGCATTTT
CASSNAGGVQPQHF
>TRBJ1-3|17|TRBD1|-|TRBV5-1
TGCGCCAGCAGCTTGGGGACAGGCAGGGCTTCGGGAAACACCATATATTTT
CASSLGTGRASGNTIYF
>TRBJ1-1|15|-|-|TRBV7-9
TGTGCCAGCAGCTTAATGGGGGCTAAGCAAGCTGAAGCTTTCTTT
CASSLMGAKQAEAFF
>TRBJ1-5|15|-|-|TRBV2
TGTGCCAGCAGTGTCGGGACACTTAGCAATCAGCCCCAGCATTTT
CASSVGTLSNQPQHF
>TRBJ1-1|13|-|-|TRBV28
TGTGCCAGCAGTCAAGGGGCGGCATCCGAAGCTTTCTTT
CASSQGAASEAFF
>TRBJ2-1|15|TRBD2|-|TRBV9
TGTGCCAGCAGCGTACGATCAACTAGCGACAATGAGCAGTTCTTC
CASSVRSTSDNEQFF
>TRBJ1-2|13|TRBD1|-|TRBV6-2/TRBV6-3
TGTGCCAGCAGCTTCGACAGGGCCGGGGGCTACACCTTC
CASSFDRAGGYTF
>TRBJ2-2|15|-|-|TRBV3-1/TRBV3-2
TGTGCCAGCAGCCAAGAAGGAGTCGACACCGGGGAGCTGTTTTTT
CASSQEGVDTGELFF
>TRBJ2-1|16|TRBD2|-|TRBV20-1
TGCAGTGCTAGTCTGGCGGGGGGCCTGGGGTACAATGAGCAGTTCTTC
CSASLAGGLGYNEQFF